This TCR beta chain originates from a study of blood T cell repertoires in COVID-19. Overall study: The United States, Italy and Spain supplied acute and convalescent COVID-19 samples. PBMCs, B-cell-depleted T cells, or T cells were the source of the cDNA or gDNA that made up the material.

In the source study's methods: Reference gene primer amplification gave nucleated cell count estimates. Here immunoSEQ multiplex PCR was the method, and the copy in TCRdb shows in-frame clones only, minus some. V and J calls and clone size are copied from that table; D and trimming were computed from the DNA. The data hold 120,000 or so clones, with 85% to 90% observed a single time. V was pared by 3 bases and J by 6 bases, with 12 bases between. CDR3 size: 14 residues. Germline-derived CDR1 and CDR2 are KGHSH and LQKENI. This sequence originates from a man in his 70s with active or convalescent COVID-19. The sequencing sample was made of peripheral blood. The chain employs TRBV18 and TRBJ2-1, with D tentatively TRBD2 (6 bases). The CDR3 is CASSPGTGVNEQFF. CDR3 in DNA: TGTGCCAGCTCACCGGGGACGGGAGTCAATGAGCAGTTCTTC.